This T cell receptor (beta chain) was obtained from a study of identical twins. Study-wide findings and caveats: Within monozygotic twins, out-of-frame TCR alpha sharing was underestimated by the models. Analyses of zero insertions could be partly confounded by invariant MAIT and iNKT cells. Twins shared beta out-of-frame sequences in excess, but this excess was weaker. Abundant beta clonotypes from cord blood had fewer insertions, unlike memory repertoires, which showed none.

Germline V gives CDR1 DFQATT, CDR2 SNEGSKA (reference sequence). V lost 0 bases to trimming and J lost 1 base; unmatched junction nucleotides: 13. The CDR3 sequence is 18 residues long. Regarding this clonotype: Its antigen is currently unknown.

TCRdb reprocessed the 5' RACE reads via MiXCR and lists one record per CDR3 protein. The table has 420,000 or so distinct CDR3 sequences, approximately 18% seen once. The rearrangement joins TRBV20-1 to TRBJ2-5; 8 nucleotides agree with TRBD2. The origin of this receptor is a man between 50 and 59 years old in good health. The sequenced material came from naive T cells sorted from blood. The CDR3 DNA is TGCAGTGCTAGAGATCACTGGGGGAGGCGGGGGGCCCAAGAGACCCAGTACTTC. Its translation is CSARDHWGRRGAQETQYF.